The source of this TCR beta chain is a study of T cell responses to AZD1222 COVID-19 vaccine. To note about this clone: The target antigen is unknown.

The repertoire was sequenced with immunoSEQ multiplex PCR; TCRdb's copy has only in-frame clones and lacks some. Here the sample spans around 100,000 clones, roughly 90% being singletons. Study-level points and caveats: Donors were chiefly white British, with a greater number of females, and clonal diversity was perhaps underestimated. Spike-specific TCR breadth and depth went up after people got two AZD1222 doses. Sampled repertoires all dated from after the peak T cell response.

The CDR3 has 15 amino acids. Between the trimmed V and J ends, which lost 4 bases and 1 base, there was a span of 14 bases. Germline loops: CDR1 SGHRS, CDR2 YFSETQ. This TCR was sampled from an adult in good health. This chain joins TRBV5-1 and TRBJ1-1, with D unclear. The sequencing used peripheral blood, collected on day 0 of AZD1222 vaccination. CDR3 bases: TGCGCCAGCAGCCCCTTCTTAGATAAGAACACTGAAGCTTTCTTT. This encodes CASSPFLDKNTEAFF.